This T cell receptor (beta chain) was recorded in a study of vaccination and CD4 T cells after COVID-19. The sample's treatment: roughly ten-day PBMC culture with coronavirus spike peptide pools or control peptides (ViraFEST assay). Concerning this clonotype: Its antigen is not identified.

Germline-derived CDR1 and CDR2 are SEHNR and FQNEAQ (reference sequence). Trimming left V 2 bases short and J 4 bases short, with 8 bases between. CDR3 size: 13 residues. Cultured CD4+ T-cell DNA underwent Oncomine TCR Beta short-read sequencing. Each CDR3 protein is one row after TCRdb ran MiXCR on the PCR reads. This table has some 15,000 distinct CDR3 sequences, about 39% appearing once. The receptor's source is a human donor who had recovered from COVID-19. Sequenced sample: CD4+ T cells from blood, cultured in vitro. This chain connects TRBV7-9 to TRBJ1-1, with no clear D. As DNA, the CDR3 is TGTGCCAGCAGCTTATCGGGTGTCACTGAAGCTTTCTTT. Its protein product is CASSLSGVTEAFF.